This TCR beta chain is drawn from a study of CD8 T cells in Susac syndrome (dated by TCRdb to between 2018 and 2021). Study-wide context: Among the Susac syndrome patients who were sequenced, clinically active disease was present in six and clinical remission was observed in fewer than 10. At the time of blood withdrawal, Susac syndrome patients were either therapy-naive, taking corticosteroids (with some also receiving IVIg), or on IVIg alone. The study used repertoire sequencing to test whether antigen drove CD8+ T cell activation and differentiation in Susac syndrome. CD8+ T cell repertoire clonality was compared between more than 9 healthy donors, around 14 Susac syndrome patients and roughly 15 multiple sclerosis patients.

Peripheral blood CD8+ and CD4+ T cells from healthy donors, Susac syndrome patients and multiple sclerosis patients were profiled by high-throughput TCR beta sequencing. The Susac syndrome patients fulfilled recently defined diagnostic criteria for either definite or probable disease. CD8+ TEMRA cells were enriched by FACS, while bulk CD8+ and CD4+ T cells were purified by magnetic negative isolation. Blood was collected in EDTA tubes and processed within 24 hours, with PBMCs isolated through density gradient centrifugation. PBMCs destined for TCR sequencing were cryopreserved in liquid nitrogen and later thawed in a 37 °C water bath. The sorted or isolated CD4+, CD8+ and CD8+ TEMRA cells reached a purity of at least 90%. RNA was extracted using the RNeasy kit, and roughly 0.5 to 1 microgram was reverse transcribed with random hexamers. TCR beta CDR3 regions were amplified with the immunoSEQ multiplex PCR assay covering 54 Vbeta and 13 Jbeta segments. To correct PCR amplification bias, a synthetic template baseline was used for both primer optimization and computational correction. The paper's data handling went like this. Reads were annotated to V, D and J genes per IMGT and analyzed with immunoSEQ Analyzer, keeping only productive sequences. Clonality was calculated as one minus the Shannon entropy normalized by log2 of the number of productive unique sequences. Public and private clones were assessed among the 100 most prevalent clones of each patient and control. Clones were defined as Susac-specific if absent from the healthy and MS cohorts, from more than 900 published viral clones and from other ImmuneACCESS disease sequences. TCRdb cleaned the public reads at Q25 with fastp, built clones with MiXCR and kept in-frame beta chains. Here each entry gathers all rows of one CDR3 protein and keeps the most common genes and DNA. TCRdb, not the original authors, processed these V and J calls. This sample is represented by fewer than 85,000 distinct CDR3 sequences; 94% of them were singletons. About 0.52% of the sample belongs to the ten largest clones.

On this clonotype itself: Its antigen has not been determined. No much larger clonotype is one base removed from it; base qualities were not supplied.

From the cysteine up to the phenylalanine, the CDR3 has a length of 14 residues. CDR3 DNA only is kept here, 42 bases in frame from base 1. The germline V gene yields SGDLS for CDR1 and YYNGEE for CDR2. After removal of 3 bases from V and 7 bases from J, the junction retains 3 bases not matched to a gene. Paper-wide results and their limitations: The TCR sequencing and HLA analysis was acknowledged to have included a relatively small number of individuals. Clonal expansion was seen in Susac syndrome CD8+ repertoires, peaking in CD8+ TEMRA cells and being greater in clinically active patients than in remitting ones. In the total CD8+ and CD8+ TEMRA repertoires, more than 15 and five Susac-specific public clones, respectively, were identified.

The sample was CD8+ T cells from PBMCs. The sequence derives from a human donor with Susac syndrome. This receptor chain uses TRBV9 and TRBJ1-4; a stretch of 10 junction bases matches TRBD1. This receptor has the CDR3 CASSGQGASEKLFF. The DNA sequence reads TGTGCCAGCAGCGGACAGGGGGCAAGTGAAAAACTGTTTTTT.